Shown below are 2 T cell receptor beta chains from a single sample sequenced in a study of OX40 agonist ivuxolimab in advanced cancers. Here immunoSEQ multiplex PCR was the method, and the copy in TCRdb shows in-frame clones only, minus some. Of almost 50,000 clones in the sample, 80% to 85% were seen once. Material: CD4+ or CD8+ T cells sorted from blood, obtained in a trial of the OX40 agonist ivuxolimab. The origin of the receptors is an adult with an advanced solid tumor such as melanoma, head and neck, liver or kidney cancer.

V and J are TRBV5-4 and TRBJ2-7, with D unclear. V dropped 0 bases and J dropped 5 bases, with 9 bases sitting between them. Germline loops: CDR1 SGHNT, CDR2 YYREEE (reference sequence). CDR3 size: 13 residues. The CDR3 bases are TGTGCCAGCAGCTTGGGCAGTTTCCACGAGCAGTACGTC. This sequence encodes CASSLGSFHEQYV.

The chain has TRBV6-1 and TRBJ2-7; D is ambiguous. This CDR3 contains 13 residues. The V gene lost 4 bases and the J gene lost 1 base, with 8 bases spanning the gap. Germline V gene lookup returns CDR1 MNHNS and CDR2 SASEGT. CDR3 amino acids: CASSVYGSYEQYF. CDR3 in DNA: TGTGCCAGCAGTGTGTACGGGTCCTACGAGCAGTACTTC.